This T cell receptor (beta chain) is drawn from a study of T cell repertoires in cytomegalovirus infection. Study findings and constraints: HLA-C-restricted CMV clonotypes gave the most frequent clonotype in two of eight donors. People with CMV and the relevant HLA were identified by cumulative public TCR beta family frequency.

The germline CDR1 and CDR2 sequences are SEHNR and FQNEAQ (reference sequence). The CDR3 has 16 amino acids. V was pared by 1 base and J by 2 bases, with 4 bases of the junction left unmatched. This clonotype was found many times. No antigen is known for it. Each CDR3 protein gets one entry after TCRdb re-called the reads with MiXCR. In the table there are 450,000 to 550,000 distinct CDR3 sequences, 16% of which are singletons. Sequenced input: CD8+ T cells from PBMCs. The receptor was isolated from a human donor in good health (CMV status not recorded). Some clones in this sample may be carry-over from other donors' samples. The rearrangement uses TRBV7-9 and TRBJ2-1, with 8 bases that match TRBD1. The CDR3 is CASSLEQGVTYNEQFF. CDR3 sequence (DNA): TGTGCCAGCAGCTTAGAACAGGGGGTAACCTACAATGAGCAGTTCTTC.